This TCR beta chain was identified in a study of T cells in Graves' hyperthyroidism and ophthalmopathy. Looking at the study overall: Peripheral blood draws took place at initial diagnosis, ahead of any treatment.

Hyperthyroidism patients were newly diagnosed, had disease duration under 2 months, and were aged 18 to 65 years. Using RNA transcripts as the source, TCR beta CDR3 regions were amplified. The primer set for the first-round RT-PCR of the TCR CDR3 was HTBI. TCRdb redid the calling of the multiplex PCR reads with MiXCR, one entry per CDR3 protein. The sample carries about 550,000 distinct CDR3 sequences, 20% recorded once. Study-level findings and limits: Ophthalmopathy cases were set apart from stable hyperthyroidism by a 13 V-J model.

The table lists this clonotype with many counts. Antigen: not known. The sample comprised blood. This sequence was found in a man between 18 and 29 years old with Graves' hyperthyroidism.

The CDR3, as DNA: TGTGCCAGCAGTTTTGGCCGCTTAAGAAGGGATGGGAAAGCTTTCTTT. Its translation is CASSFGRLRRDGKAFF. The genes are TRBV28 and TRBJ1-1, with D uncertain. Germline V lookup: CDR1 MDHEN, CDR2 SYDVKM. CDR3 length equals 16 residues. The V gene lost 3 bases and the J gene lost 9 bases, with 23 bases spanning the gap.